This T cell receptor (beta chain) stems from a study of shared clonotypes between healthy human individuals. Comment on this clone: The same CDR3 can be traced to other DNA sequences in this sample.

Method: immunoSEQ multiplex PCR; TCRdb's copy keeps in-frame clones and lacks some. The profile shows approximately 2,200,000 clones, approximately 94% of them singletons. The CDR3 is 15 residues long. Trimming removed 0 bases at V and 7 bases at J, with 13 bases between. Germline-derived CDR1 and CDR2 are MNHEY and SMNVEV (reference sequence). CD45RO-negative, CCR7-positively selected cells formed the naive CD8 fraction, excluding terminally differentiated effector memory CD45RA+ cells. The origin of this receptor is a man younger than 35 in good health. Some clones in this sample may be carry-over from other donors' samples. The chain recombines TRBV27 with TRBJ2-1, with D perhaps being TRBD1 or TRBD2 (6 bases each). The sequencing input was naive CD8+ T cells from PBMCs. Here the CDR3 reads CASSLSTGGANEQFF. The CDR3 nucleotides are TGTGCCAGCAGTTTATCGACAGGAGGGGCAAATGAGCAGTTCTTC.